The rows below give T cell receptor beta chains drawn from one sample of a study of OX40 agonist ivuxolimab in advanced cancers. Some clones are missing from TCRdb's copy, which holds only in-frame ones; the method was immunoSEQ multiplex PCR. Of around 120,000 clones in the sample, 75% to 90% were seen once. The sequences come from CD4+ or CD8+ T cells sorted from blood, collected in a trial of the OX40 agonist ivuxolimab. The receptors here all came from an adult with an advanced solid tumor such as melanoma, head and neck, liver or kidney cancer. CDR3s include the opening cysteine and the closing phenylalanine or tryptophan. The order of the fields is D gene, V gene, J gene, clone size, CDR3 DNA, CDR3 protein. D genes are given only for firm matches. Not every row has a clone size; where given, it reads once, few, many or a size class.

NA	TRBV18	TRBJ1-1	NA	TGTGCCAGCTCACCACCGGGAGTGGGCACTGAAGCTTTCTTT	CASSPPGVGTEAFF
NA	TRBV7-9	TRBJ2-7	NA	TGTGCCAGCAGGACAAGACAACCCCTGAACTACGAGCAGTACTTC	CASRTRQPLNYEQYF
TRBD1	TRBV28	TRBJ1-2	NA	TGTGCCAGCACTGAGGACAGGCTCTATGGCTACACCTTC	CASTEDRLYGYTF
NA	TRBV30	TRBJ2-5	NA	TGTGCCTGGAGTCCACTGAGAGAGACCCAGTACTTC	CAWSPLRETQYF
NA	TRBV19	TRBJ2-6	NA	TGTGCCAGTAGTATCACTAGCTCTGGGGCCAACGTCCTGACTTTC	CASSITSSGANVLTF
NA	TRBV7-2	TRBJ2-7	NA	TGTGCCAGCAGCTTAACGGCGCAGGGCTACGAGCAGTACTTC	CASSLTAQGYEQYF
TRBD2	TRBV4-3	TRBJ2-7	NA	TGCGCCAGCAGCCAGGGGGGGAGTTACGAGCAGTACTTC	CASSQGGSYEQYF
NA	TRBV5-4	TRBJ1-2	NA	TGTGCCAGCAGCGGGACACCTGGTGGCTACACCTTC	CASSGTPGGYTF
NA	TRBV10-3	TRBJ1-4	NA	TGTGCCATCTCCGGCCGGGTTAATGAAAAACTGTTTTTT	CAISGRVNEKLFF
TRBD1	TRBV4-3	TRBJ2-5	NA	TGCGCCAGCAGCCAAGATATACAGGGGGCAAAAGAGACCCAGTACTTC	CASSQDIQGAKETQYF
NA	TRBV7-8	TRBJ1-4	once	TGTGCCAGCAGCCCGGAGATAGAGACACCAAAACTGTTTTTT	CASSPEIETPKLFF
NA	TRBV28	TRBJ2-7	NA	TGTGCCAGCAACCCCGTCCCTTACCTTTACGAGCAGTACTTC	CASNPVPYLYEQYF
TRBD1	TRBV28	TRBJ1-6	NA	TGTGCCAGCAGTTTAGGAGGGACAGGGGGTAATAATTCACCCCTCCACTTT	CASSLGGTGGNNSPLHF
NA	TRBV6-6	TRBJ1-6	few	TGTGCCAGCAGCCCTCCCTCCTATAATTCACCCCTCCACTTT	CASSPPSYNSPLHF
NA	TRBV11-3	TRBJ2-1	NA	TGTGCCAGCAGCTTACGGACCGGGACCGAACAGTTCTTC	CASSLRTGTEQFF
NA	TRBV9	TRBJ2-5	few	TGTGCCAGCAGCGCCGACAGAGTCAGGGGCCAAGAGACCCAGTACTTC	CASSADRVRGQETQYF
NA	TRBV11-2	TRBJ2-3	NA	TGTGCCAGCAGCTTAGCTGCGCGGGGGCCAGATACGCAGTATTTT	CASSLAARGPDTQYF
NA	TRBV4-3	TRBJ1-1	NA	TGCGCCAGCAGCCTTCAGGTAGGAGGCACTGAAGCTTTCTTT	CASSLQVGGTEAFF
NA	TRBV6-6	TRBJ1-4	NA	TGTGCCAGCAGTCCAAGGGGCAGGGAAGAAAAACTGTTTTTT	CASSPRGREEKLFF
NA	TRBV7-9	TRBJ1-4	NA	TGTGCCAGCAGATTTGGTAATGAAAAACTGTTTTTT	CASRFGNEKLFF
TRBD2	TRBV7-8	TRBJ2-7	NA	TGTGCCAGCAGCTTAGGCAGGACTAGCGCCCCGGAGCAGTACTTC	CASSLGRTSAPEQYF
TRBD1	TRBV7-3	TRBJ2-4	NA	TGTGCCAGCAGCCCGGACAGGGCCTCAAACATTCAGTACTTC	CASSPDRASNIQYF
NA	TRBV7-2	TRBJ1-2	NA	TGTGCCAGCAGTATAGCCGGTGGGGGGACTGGCTACACCTTC	CASSIAGGGTGYTF
TRBD2	TRBV11-3	TRBJ2-1	medium-sized	TGTGCCAGCAGCTTAGAGCGGGGGAGAGAGCAGTTCTTC	CASSLERGREQFF
NA	TRBV28	TRBJ2-7	NA	TGTGCCAGCAGTCAACCAAGGACAGACCGCTACGAGCAGTACTTC	CASSQPRTDRYEQYF
TRBD1	TRBV9	TRBJ1-3	NA	TGTGCCAGCAGCGTGGGGACAGTCTCTGGAAACACCATATATTTT	CASSVGTVSGNTIYF
NA	TRBV5-6	TRBJ1-3	NA	TGTGCCAGCAGCTTGGTAGGCCTCACTGACTGGAGTGGAAACACCATATATTTT	CASSLVGLTDWSGNTIYF
NA	TRBV9	TRBJ1-6	NA	TGTGCCAGCAGCGTAGAACCGACCAATTCACCCCTCCACTTT	CASSVEPTNSPLHF
TRBD1	TRBV29-1	TRBJ2-2	NA	TGCAGCGTTGCACCAACGACAGGGGGCGCCGACACCGGGGAGCTGTTTTTT	CSVAPTTGGADTGELFF
NA	TRBV2	TRBJ1-2	NA	TGTGCCAGCAGTGGGATAAACTATGGCTACACCTTC	CASSGINYGYTF
TRBD1	TRBV7-2	TRBJ1-1	NA	TGTGCCAGCAGCGCACCCCCAGGGGGCACAGCTTTCTTT	CASSAPPGGTAFF
TRBD1	TRBV6-1	TRBJ2-7	NA	TGTGCCAGCAGTGTCGGGACAGGGGTCCGTTCCTACGAGCAGTACTTC	CASSVGTGVRSYEQYF
NA	TRBV30	TRBJ2-6	NA	TGTGCCTGGAGTAGGGGGTACTCTGGGGCCAACGTCCTGACTTTC	CAWSRGYSGANVLTF
NA	TRBV6-1	TRBJ2-5	NA	TGTGCCAGCAGTGCAAACAGGCGGGAGACCCAGTACTTC	CASSANRRETQYF
NA	TRBV7-9	TRBJ2-5	NA	TGTGCCAGCAGCCGGCAAGAGACCCAGTACTTC	CASSRQETQYF
TRBD1	TRBV4-1	TRBJ2-2	NA	TGCGCCAGCAGCCAACTCCTCCGGACAGGGAGGAGGGCCGGGGAGCTGTTTTTT	CASSQLLRTGRRAGELFF
NA	TRBV7-9	TRBJ2-5	NA	TGTGCCAGCAGCTTAATGGGGATTACTGAGACCCAGTACTTC	CASSLMGITETQYF
NA	TRBV28	TRBJ1-4	NA	TGTGCCAGCAGTTCGGGAACTTCGGCAACTAATGAAAAACTGTTTTTT	CASSSGTSATNEKLFF
TRBD1	TRBV7-9	TRBJ1-1	NA	TGTGCCAGCAGTCTGGACAGGGACACTGAAGCTTTCTTT	CASSLDRDTEAFF
TRBD2	TRBV9	TRBJ2-3	NA	TGTGCCAGCAGCGTAGTGGCTAGCGGGGGCCTCACAGATACGCAGTATTTT	CASSVVASGGLTDTQYF
NA	TRBV28	TRBJ2-1	NA	TGTGCCAGCAGCCCGACGGGACCCTACAATGAGCAGTTCTTC	CASSPTGPYNEQFF
NA	TRBV7-2	TRBJ2-5	NA	TGTGCCAGCAGCTTCGGACTGGCGGAAGAGACCCAGTACTTC	CASSFGLAEETQYF
TRBD1	TRBV28	TRBJ1-2	NA	TGTGCCAGCAGTTCGGGACAGGGGAGATATGGCTACACCTTC	CASSSGQGRYGYTF
NA	TRBV6-5	TRBJ1-6	NA	TGTGCCAGCAGTTACTCAAGGGACGCCTATAATTCACCCCTCCACTTT	CASSYSRDAYNSPLHF
NA	TRBV19	TRBJ1-2	NA	TGTGCCAGTAGTCCCACCCCGACAGCCTATGGCTACACCTTC	CASSPTPTAYGYTF
TRBD1	TRBV28	TRBJ2-3	NA	TGTGCCAGTCGACAGGGCCTAGAAGATACGCAGTATTTT	CASRQGLEDTQYF
TRBD1	TRBV30	TRBJ1-3	NA	TGTGCCTGGACGACAGGGGGGAACACCATATATTTT	CAWTTGGNTIYF
NA	TRBV25-1	TRBJ2-5	NA	TGTGCCAGCAGTGATTTGTCCGTGGGCCAAGAGACCCAGTACTTC	CASSDLSVGQETQYF
NA	TRBV5-1	TRBJ2-5	once	TGCGCCAGCAGCTTGGTTGCTGGGGGTAGGGCAGAGACCCAGTACTTC	CASSLVAGGRAETQYF
TRBD1	TRBV10-3	TRBJ2-1	NA	TGTGCCACCTCGACAGGGGGCAATGAGCAGTTCTTC	CATSTGGNEQFF
NA	TRBV7-2	TRBJ1-2	few	TGTGCCAGCAGCTTAAACAGGGAGGACTATGGCTACACCTTC	CASSLNREDYGYTF
NA	TRBV23-1	TRBJ2-4	NA	TGCGCCAGCAGTCAATCGATGGCCCGTAGCATTCAGTACTTC	CASSQSMARSIQYF
NA	TRBV2	TRBJ1-1	NA	TGTGCCAGCAGTGCAGGGGAGAACACTGAAGCTTTCTTT	CASSAGENTEAFF
TRBD2	TRBV6-6	TRBJ2-5	NA	TGTGCCAGCTTCCCTGGGGGGGTAATAGTTGAGACCCAGTACTTC	CASFPGGVIVETQYF
NA	TRBV5-1	TRBJ1-6	few	TGCGCCAGCAGCTTGTCTCTAGGGGACCGTTCACCCCTCCACTTT	CASSLSLGDRSPLHF